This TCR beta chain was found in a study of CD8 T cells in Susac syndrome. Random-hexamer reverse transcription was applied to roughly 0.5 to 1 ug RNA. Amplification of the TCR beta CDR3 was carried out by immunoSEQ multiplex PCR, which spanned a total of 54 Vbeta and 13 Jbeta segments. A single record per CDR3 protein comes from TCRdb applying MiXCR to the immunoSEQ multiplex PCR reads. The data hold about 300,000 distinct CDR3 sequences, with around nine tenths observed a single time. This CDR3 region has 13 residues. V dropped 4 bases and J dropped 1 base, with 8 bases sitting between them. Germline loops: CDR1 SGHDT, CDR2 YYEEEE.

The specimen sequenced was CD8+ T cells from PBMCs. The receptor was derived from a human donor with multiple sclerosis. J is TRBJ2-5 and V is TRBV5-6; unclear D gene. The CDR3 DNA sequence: TGTGCCAGCAGCGGAGTACGCCAAGAGACCCAGTACTTC. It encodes CASSGVRQETQYF.